The rows below give T cell receptor beta chains drawn from one sample of a study of shared clonotypes between healthy human individuals. Assay: immunoSEQ multiplex PCR; the TCRdb copy retains only in-frame clones and omits some. The table lists some 2,100,000 clones, 90% to 97% of them singletons. The sequencing input was naive CD4+ T cells sorted from blood. These receptors all stem from a man younger than 35 in good health. CDR3s include the opening cysteine and the closing phenylalanine or tryptophan. The D gene is left open where the match is weak. Only part of the rows carry a size: once, few, many, or a class if the clone is expanded.

clone size: -
J gene: TRBJ2-3
D gene: -
V gene: TRBV10-3
CDR3 protein: CATTAGMGWTDTQYF
CDR3 DNA: TGTGCCACCACGGCTGGGATGGGGTGGACAGATACGCAGTATTTT

clone size: -
J gene: TRBJ2-5
D gene: -
V gene: TRBV9
CDR3 protein: CASSRDPGPNQETQYF
CDR3 DNA: TGTGCCAGCAGCCGGGACCCGGGGCCTAATCAAGAGACCCAGTACTTC

clone size: -
J gene: TRBJ1-1
D gene: -
V gene: TRBV18
CDR3 protein: CASSPQGGPNTEAFF
CDR3 DNA: TGTGCCAGCTCACCACAAGGCGGGCCGAACACTGAAGCTTTCTTT

clone size: -
J gene: TRBJ2-7
D gene: -
V gene: TRBV7-2
CDR3 protein: CASSPGLPEQYF
CDR3 DNA: TGTGCCAGCAGCCCAGGGCTCCCCGAGCAGTACTTC

clone size: -
J gene: TRBJ2-3
D gene: TRBD2
V gene: TRBV4-3
CDR3 protein: CASSQDPYGVAGDPTDTQYF
CDR3 DNA: TGCGCCAGCAGCCAAGACCCCTATGGGGTTGCGGGAGACCCCACAGATACGCAGTATTTT

clone size: -
J gene: TRBJ1-1
D gene: -
V gene: TRBV6-5
CDR3 protein: CASSYKGGAFF
CDR3 DNA: TGTGCCAGCAGTTACAAGGGGGGTGCTTTCTTT

clone size: -
J gene: TRBJ2-1
D gene: TRBD2
V gene: TRBV5-6
CDR3 protein: CASSLMGREVYNEQFF
CDR3 DNA: TGTGCCAGCAGCTTGATGGGTCGGGAGGTGTACAATGAGCAGTTCTTC

clone size: -
J gene: TRBJ2-5
D gene: -
V gene: TRBV5-1
CDR3 protein: CASSLGLALETQYF
CDR3 DNA: TGCGCCAGCAGCTTGGGCCTAGCGTTGGAGACCCAGTACTTC

clone size: -
J gene: TRBJ2-2
D gene: -
V gene: TRBV5-1
CDR3 protein: CASSLEATGELFF
CDR3 DNA: TGCGCCAGCAGCTTGGAGGCGACCGGGGAGCTGTTTTTT

clone size: few
J gene: TRBJ1-5
D gene: -
V gene: TRBV2
CDR3 protein: CASSEQYSNQPQHF
CDR3 DNA: TGTGCCAGCAGTGAACAGTATAGCAATCAGCCCCAGCATTTT

clone size: -
J gene: TRBJ1-1
D gene: -
V gene: TRBV28
CDR3 protein: CASSPNRAGTEAFF
CDR3 DNA: TGTGCCAGCAGTCCCAACAGGGCAGGCACTGAAGCTTTCTTT

clone size: -
J gene: TRBJ1-2
D gene: -
V gene: TRBV14
CDR3 protein: CASSQDPGNYGYTF
CDR3 DNA: TGTGCCAGCAGCCAAGATCCCGGAAACTATGGCTACACCTTC

clone size: -
J gene: TRBJ1-4
D gene: -
V gene: TRBV4-1
CDR3 protein: CASRPRANLEKLFF
CDR3 DNA: TGCGCCAGCAGGCCACGGGCCAACCTTGAAAAACTGTTTTTT

clone size: -
J gene: TRBJ1-5
D gene: -
V gene: TRBV2
CDR3 protein: CASGGWSNQPQHF
CDR3 DNA: TGTGCCAGCGGGGGATGGAGCAATCAGCCCCAGCATTTT

clone size: -
J gene: TRBJ1-1
D gene: TRBD1
V gene: TRBV27
CDR3 protein: CASSERQGEGTEAFF
CDR3 DNA: TGTGCCAGCAGTGAAAGACAGGGGGAAGGCACTGAAGCTTTCTTT

clone size: -
J gene: TRBJ2-7
D gene: TRBD2
V gene: TRBV19
CDR3 protein: CASSGGTSGEQYF
CDR3 DNA: TGTGCCAGTAGTGGCGGGACTAGCGGCGAGCAGTACTTC

clone size: -
J gene: TRBJ1-5
D gene: -
V gene: TRBV4-1
CDR3 protein: CASSQEEGPNQPQHF
CDR3 DNA: TGCGCCAGCAGCCAAGAGGAGGGGCCCAATCAGCCCCAGCATTTT

clone size: -
J gene: TRBJ2-4
D gene: TRBD2
V gene: TRBV28
CDR3 protein: CASCGGNLAKNIQYF
CDR3 DNA: TGTGCCAGCTGCGGGGGGAATTTGGCCAAAAACATTCAGTACTTC

clone size: -
J gene: TRBJ1-2
D gene: -
V gene: TRBV2
CDR3 protein: CASSENRSGGGYTF
CDR3 DNA: TGTGCCAGCAGTGAAAACAGGTCGGGGGGTGGCTACACCTTC

clone size: -
J gene: TRBJ2-7
D gene: TRBD2
V gene: TRBV5-1
CDR3 protein: CASSSNLLAGAYEQYF
CDR3 DNA: TGCGCCAGCAGCTCTAACCTACTAGCGGGAGCCTACGAGCAGTACTTC

clone size: -
J gene: TRBJ1-3
D gene: -
V gene: TRBV30
CDR3 protein: CAWSSGVSGNTIYF
CDR3 DNA: TGTGCCTGGAGTTCAGGGGTTTCTGGAAACACCATATATTTT

clone size: -
J gene: TRBJ1-5
D gene: -
V gene: TRBV6-4
CDR3 protein: CASSDSSRDNQPQHF
CDR3 DNA: TGTGCCAGCAGTGACTCTAGCAGGGACAATCAGCCCCAGCATTTT

clone size: -
J gene: TRBJ1-1
D gene: -
V gene: TRBV16
CDR3 protein: CASSQFDSPSGAFF
CDR3 DNA: TGTGCCAGCAGCCAATTCGACTCGCCATCAGGAGCTTTCTTT

clone size: -
J gene: TRBJ2-5
D gene: -
V gene: TRBV6-5
CDR3 protein: CASSYPGETQYF
CDR3 DNA: TGTGCCAGCAGTTACCCTGGTGAGACCCAGTACTTC

clone size: -
J gene: TRBJ2-1
D gene: -
V gene: TRBV6-1
CDR3 protein: CATWVGLINEQFF
CDR3 DNA: TGTGCCACATGGGTGGGACTGATCAATGAGCAGTTCTTC

clone size: -
J gene: TRBJ2-1
D gene: -
V gene: TRBV5-1
CDR3 protein: CASSLDPQYNEQFF
CDR3 DNA: TGCGCCAGCAGCTTGGACCCTCAGTACAATGAGCAGTTCTTC

clone size: -
J gene: TRBJ2-5
D gene: TRBD1
V gene: TRBV2
CDR3 protein: CASREDRVSETQYF
CDR3 DNA: TGTGCCAGCAGAGAGGACAGGGTTTCGGAGACCCAGTACTTC

clone size: -
J gene: TRBJ2-3
D gene: TRBD2
V gene: TRBV11-3
CDR3 protein: CASSLGEGADTQYF
CDR3 DNA: TGTGCCAGCAGCCTAGGGGAGGGCGCAGATACGCAGTATTTT

clone size: -
J gene: TRBJ1-3
D gene: -
V gene: TRBV10-3
CDR3 protein: CAISEGLSSGNTIYF
CDR3 DNA: TGTGCCATCAGTGAGGGGCTTAGCTCTGGAAACACCATATATTTT

clone size: -
J gene: TRBJ2-4
D gene: TRBD2
V gene: TRBV19
CDR3 protein: CASSGTSGRYIQYF
CDR3 DNA: TGTGCCAGTAGTGGGACTAGCGGGAGGTACATTCAGTACTTC

clone size: -
J gene: TRBJ1-1
D gene: -
V gene: TRBV19
CDR3 protein: CASSNRGNTEAFF
CDR3 DNA: TGTGCCAGTAGTAACCGGGGGAACACTGAAGCTTTCTTT

clone size: -
J gene: TRBJ2-3
D gene: TRBD2
V gene: TRBV5-4
CDR3 protein: CASSETSGGTDTQYF
CDR3 DNA: TGTGCCAGCAGCGAGACTAGCGGGGGCACAGATACGCAGTATTTT

clone size: -
J gene: TRBJ1-6
D gene: -
V gene: TRBV5-1
CDR3 protein: CASSLRLGDNSPLHF
CDR3 DNA: TGCGCCAGCAGCTTGCGTCTGGGGGATAATTCACCCCTCCACTTT

clone size: -
J gene: TRBJ1-1
D gene: -
V gene: TRBV6-1
CDR3 protein: CASSDHHMNTEAFF
CDR3 DNA: TGTGCCAGCAGTGATCACCACATGAACACTGAAGCTTTCTTT

clone size: -
J gene: TRBJ1-1
D gene: -
V gene: TRBV7-9
CDR3 protein: CASIRGGENTEAFF
CDR3 DNA: TGTGCCAGCATCCGAGGGGGGGAGAACACTGAAGCTTTCTTT

clone size: -
J gene: TRBJ1-2
D gene: TRBD1
V gene: TRBV10-3
CDR3 protein: CAISEPTRTGENYGYTF
CDR3 DNA: TGTGCCATCAGTGAACCTACCAGGACAGGGGAGAACTATGGCTACACCTTC

clone size: -
J gene: TRBJ2-5
D gene: -
V gene: TRBV2
CDR3 protein: CASRTTAWETQYF
CDR3 DNA: TGTGCCAGCAGGACGACAGCGTGGGAGACCCAGTACTTC

clone size: -
J gene: TRBJ1-2
D gene: TRBD1
V gene: TRBV10-1
CDR3 protein: CASSDPDRDSGYTF
CDR3 DNA: TGCGCCAGCAGTGACCCGGACAGGGATAGTGGCTACACCTTC

clone size: -
J gene: TRBJ2-3
D gene: -
V gene: TRBV6-5
CDR3 protein: CASSYSVQGSTDTQYF
CDR3 DNA: TGTGCCAGCAGTTACTCGGTCCAGGGAAGCACAGATACGCAGTATTTT

clone size: -
J gene: TRBJ1-1
D gene: -
V gene: TRBV10-3
CDR3 protein: CASKQGGRTEAFF
CDR3 DNA: TGTGCCTCCAAACAGGGAGGACGCACTGAAGCTTTCTTT

clone size: -
J gene: TRBJ2-7
D gene: -
V gene: TRBV28
CDR3 protein: CASSFFEGGYEQYF
CDR3 DNA: TGTGCCAGCAGTTTTTTCGAGGGAGGATACGAGCAGTACTTC